This T cell receptor (beta chain) is drawn from a study of blood T cell repertoires in COVID-19. The wider study: The samples span acute and convalescent COVID-19 from the United States, Italy and Spain. From T cells, B-cell-depleted T cells, or PBMCs came the material, which was cDNA or gDNA.

Worth noting for this clone: This sample includes further DNA sequences coding for the same CDR3.

In the original analysis: Reference gene primers were amplified, and this amplification served to estimate nucleated cell counts. Sequenced by immunoSEQ multiplex PCR; TCRdb stores in-frame clones only, minus some. Clone size and V and J calls were adopted from that table, with D and trimming inferred from the DNA. The sample consists of 73,000 or so clones, 65% to 90% of them appearing once. V was pared by 0 bases and J by 3 bases, with 9 bases between. This CDR3 has 15 residues. CDR1 and CDR2 (germline): MNHEY, SVGAGI. The sequenced sample was peripheral blood. The clonotype comes from a woman in her fifties or sixties with acute or convalescent COVID-19. The chain recombines TRBV6-5 with TRBJ1-3; tentatively, D is TRBD1 (5 bases). The CDR3 sequence: CASSYSRGFGNTIYF. The CDR3 DNA is TGTGCCAGCAGTTACTCTCGGGGGTTTGGAAACACCATATATTTT.